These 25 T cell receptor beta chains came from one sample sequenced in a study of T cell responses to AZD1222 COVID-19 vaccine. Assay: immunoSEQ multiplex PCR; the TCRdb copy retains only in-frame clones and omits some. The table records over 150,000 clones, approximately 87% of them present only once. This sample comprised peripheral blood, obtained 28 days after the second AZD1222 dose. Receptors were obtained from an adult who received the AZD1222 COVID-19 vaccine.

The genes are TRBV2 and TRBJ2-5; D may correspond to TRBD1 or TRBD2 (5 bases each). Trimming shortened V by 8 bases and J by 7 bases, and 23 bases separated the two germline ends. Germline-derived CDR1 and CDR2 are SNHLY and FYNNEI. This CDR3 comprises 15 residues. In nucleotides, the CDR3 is TGTGCCAGCGACCGCCGGGGCCCGGATGAGTCGACCCAGTACTTC. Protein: CASDRRGPDESTQYF.

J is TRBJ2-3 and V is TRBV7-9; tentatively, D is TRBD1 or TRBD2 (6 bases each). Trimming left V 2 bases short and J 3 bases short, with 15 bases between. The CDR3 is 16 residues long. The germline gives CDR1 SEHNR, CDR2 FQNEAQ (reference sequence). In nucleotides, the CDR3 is TGTGCCAGCAGCTTACTAAAGAGGGGGGAGACAGATACGCAGTATTTT. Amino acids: CASSLLKRGETDTQYF.

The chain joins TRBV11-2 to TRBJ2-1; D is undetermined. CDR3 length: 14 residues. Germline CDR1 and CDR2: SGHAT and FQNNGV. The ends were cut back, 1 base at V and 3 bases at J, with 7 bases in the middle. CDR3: CASSLGNFYNEQFF. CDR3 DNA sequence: TGTGCCAGCAGCTTAGGGAATTTCTACAATGAGCAGTTCTTC.

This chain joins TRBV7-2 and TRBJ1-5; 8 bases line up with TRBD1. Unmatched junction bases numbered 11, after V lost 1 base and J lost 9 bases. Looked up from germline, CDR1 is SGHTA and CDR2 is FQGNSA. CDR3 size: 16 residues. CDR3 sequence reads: CASSLGRGRRGGPQHF. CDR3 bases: TGTGCCAGCAGCTTAGGCAGGGGGCGAAGAGGCGGGCCCCAGCATTTT.

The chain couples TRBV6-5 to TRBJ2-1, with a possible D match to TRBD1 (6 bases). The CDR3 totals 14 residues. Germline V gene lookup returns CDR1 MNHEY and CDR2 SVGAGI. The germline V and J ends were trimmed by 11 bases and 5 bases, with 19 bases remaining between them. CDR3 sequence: CASNPGATDNEQFF. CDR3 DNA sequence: TGTGCCTCCAACCCAGGGGCGACGGACAATGAGCAGTTCTTC.

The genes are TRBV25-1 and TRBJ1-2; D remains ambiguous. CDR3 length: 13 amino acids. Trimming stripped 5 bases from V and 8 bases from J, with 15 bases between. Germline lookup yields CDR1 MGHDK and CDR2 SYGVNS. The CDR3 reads CASSLSRWKGYTF. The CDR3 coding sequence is TGTGCCAGCAGTTTGAGCAGGTGGAAGGGCTACACCTTC.

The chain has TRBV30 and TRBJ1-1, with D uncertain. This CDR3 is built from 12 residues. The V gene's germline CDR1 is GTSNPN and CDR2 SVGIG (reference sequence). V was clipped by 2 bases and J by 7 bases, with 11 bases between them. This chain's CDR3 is CAWSREVNEAFF. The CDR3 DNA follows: TGTGCCTGGAGTCGTGAGGTAAATGAAGCTTTCTTT.

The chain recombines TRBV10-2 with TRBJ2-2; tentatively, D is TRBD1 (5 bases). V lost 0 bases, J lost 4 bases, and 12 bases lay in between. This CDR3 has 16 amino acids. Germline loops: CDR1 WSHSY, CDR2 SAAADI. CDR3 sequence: CASSESKGPSTGELFF. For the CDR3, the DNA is TGCGCCAGCAGTGAGTCGAAGGGGCCAAGCACCGGGGAGCTGTTTTTT.

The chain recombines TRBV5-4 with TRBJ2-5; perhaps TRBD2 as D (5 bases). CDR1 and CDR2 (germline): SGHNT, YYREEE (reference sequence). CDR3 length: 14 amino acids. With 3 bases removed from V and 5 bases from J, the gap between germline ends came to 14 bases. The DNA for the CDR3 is TGTGCCAGCAGCTCGGTAGCGACAATTGAGACCCAGTACTTC. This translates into CASSSVATIETQYF.

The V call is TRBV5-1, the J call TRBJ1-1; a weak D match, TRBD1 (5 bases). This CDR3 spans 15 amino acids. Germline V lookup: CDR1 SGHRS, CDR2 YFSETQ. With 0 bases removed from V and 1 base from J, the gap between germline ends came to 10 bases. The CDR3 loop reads CASSLAVRANTEAFF. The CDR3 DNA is TGCGCCAGCAGCTTGGCAGTCAGGGCGAACACTGAAGCTTTCTTT. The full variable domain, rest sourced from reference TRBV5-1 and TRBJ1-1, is KAGVTQTPRYLIKTRGQQVTLSCSPISGHRSVSWYQQTPGQGLQFLFEYFSETQRNKGNFPGRFSGRQFSNSRSEMNVSTLELGDSALYLCASSLAVRANTEAFFGQGTRLTVV.

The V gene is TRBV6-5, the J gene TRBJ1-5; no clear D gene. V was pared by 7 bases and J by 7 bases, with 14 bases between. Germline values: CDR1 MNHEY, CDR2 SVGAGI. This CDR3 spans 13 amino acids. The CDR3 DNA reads TGTGCCAGCACCTTGGCCTTCGGGCAGCCCCAGCATTTT. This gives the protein CASTLAFGQPQHF.

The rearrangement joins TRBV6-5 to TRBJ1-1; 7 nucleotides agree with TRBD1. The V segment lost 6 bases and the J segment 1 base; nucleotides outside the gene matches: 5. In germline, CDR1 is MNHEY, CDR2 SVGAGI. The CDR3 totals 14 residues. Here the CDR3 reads CASRLGQPNTEAFF. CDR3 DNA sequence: TGTGCCAGCAGGTTGGGACAGCCGAACACTGAAGCTTTCTTT.

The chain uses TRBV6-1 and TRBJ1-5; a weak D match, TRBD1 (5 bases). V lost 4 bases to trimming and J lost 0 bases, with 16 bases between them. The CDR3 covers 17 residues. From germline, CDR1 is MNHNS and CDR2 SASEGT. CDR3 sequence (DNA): TGTGCCAGCAGTGGGGGGGTTGGGGACCCTAGCAATCAGCCCCAGCATTTT. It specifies CASSGGVGDPSNQPQHF.

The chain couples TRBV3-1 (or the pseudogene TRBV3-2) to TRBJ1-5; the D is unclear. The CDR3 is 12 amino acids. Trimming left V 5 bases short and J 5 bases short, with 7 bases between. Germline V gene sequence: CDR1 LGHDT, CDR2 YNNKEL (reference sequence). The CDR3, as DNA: TGTGCCAGCAGCTCAGGAGATCAGCCCCAGCATTTT. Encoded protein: CASSSGDQPQHF.

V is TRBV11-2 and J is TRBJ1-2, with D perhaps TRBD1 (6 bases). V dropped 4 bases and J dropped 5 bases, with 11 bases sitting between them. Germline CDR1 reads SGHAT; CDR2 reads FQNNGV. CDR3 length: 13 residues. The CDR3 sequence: CASSSLDSYGYTF. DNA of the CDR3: TGTGCCAGCAGCTCGTTGGACAGTTATGGCTACACCTTC.

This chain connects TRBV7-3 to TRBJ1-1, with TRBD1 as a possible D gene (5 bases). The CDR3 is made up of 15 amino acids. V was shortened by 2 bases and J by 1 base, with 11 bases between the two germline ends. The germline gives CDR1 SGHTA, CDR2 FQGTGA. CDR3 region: CASSLSGGGNTEAFF. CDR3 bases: TGTGCCAGCAGCTTATCCGGTGGGGGGAACACTGAAGCTTTCTTT.

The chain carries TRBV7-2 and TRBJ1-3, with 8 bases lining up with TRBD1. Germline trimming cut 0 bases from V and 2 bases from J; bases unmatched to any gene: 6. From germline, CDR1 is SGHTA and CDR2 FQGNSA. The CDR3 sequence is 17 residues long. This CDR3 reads CASSLAGRGLAGNTIYF. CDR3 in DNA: TGTGCCAGCAGCTTAGCCGGCAGGGGGCTGGCTGGAAACACCATATATTTT. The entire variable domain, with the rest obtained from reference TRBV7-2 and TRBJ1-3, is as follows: GAGVSQSPSNKVTEKGKDVELRCDPISGHTALYWYRQSLGQGLEFLIYFQGNSAPDKSGLPSDRFSAERTGGSVSTLTIQRTQQEDSAVYLCASSLAGRGLAGNTIYFGEGSWLTVV.

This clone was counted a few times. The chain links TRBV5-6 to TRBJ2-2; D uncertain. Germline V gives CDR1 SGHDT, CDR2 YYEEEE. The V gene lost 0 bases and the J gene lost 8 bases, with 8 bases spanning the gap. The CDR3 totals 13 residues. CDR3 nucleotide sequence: TGTGCCAGCAGCTTGGCCCGTCCGGGGGAGCTGTTTTTT. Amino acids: CASSLARPGELFF.

CDR3 bases: TGTGCCAGTAGTATAGCCTGGGACGGGAATTACGAGCAGTACTTC. It encodes CASSIAWDGNYEQYF. V gene TRBV19 combines with J gene TRBJ2-7; D assignment may be TRBD1 or TRBD2 (5 bases each). The germline V gene encodes CDR1 LNHDA and CDR2 SQIVND (reference sequence). The CDR3 totals 15 residues. V shed 1 base and J shed 4 bases, with 14 bases lying between them.

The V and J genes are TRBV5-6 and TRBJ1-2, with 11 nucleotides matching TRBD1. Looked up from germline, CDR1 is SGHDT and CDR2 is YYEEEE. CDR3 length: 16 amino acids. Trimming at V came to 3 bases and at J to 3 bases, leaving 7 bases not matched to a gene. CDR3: CASSSSRDRGYYGYTF. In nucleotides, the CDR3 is TGTGCCAGCAGCTCCTCCAGGGACAGGGGGTACTATGGCTACACCTTC.

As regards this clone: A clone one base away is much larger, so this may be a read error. The CDR3: CASSELAGGQDTQYF. CDR3 DNA: TGTGCCAGCAGTGAACTAGCGGGGGGGCAAGATACGCAGTATTTT. The chain has TRBV6-1 and TRBJ2-3, with 12 bases that match TRBD2. Germline V gene data show CDR1 as MNHNS and CDR2 as SASEGT. Unmatched junction bases numbered 2, after V lost 2 bases and J lost 5 bases. This CDR3 is built from 15 residues.

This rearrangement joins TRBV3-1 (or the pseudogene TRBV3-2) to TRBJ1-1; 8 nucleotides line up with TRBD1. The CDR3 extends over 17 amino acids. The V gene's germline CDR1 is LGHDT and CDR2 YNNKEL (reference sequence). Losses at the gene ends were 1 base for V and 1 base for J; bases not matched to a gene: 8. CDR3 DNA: TGTGCCAGCAGCCAAGCTTTTAGGGACAGGAGGAACACTGAAGCTTTCTTT. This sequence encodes CASSQAFRDRRNTEAFF.

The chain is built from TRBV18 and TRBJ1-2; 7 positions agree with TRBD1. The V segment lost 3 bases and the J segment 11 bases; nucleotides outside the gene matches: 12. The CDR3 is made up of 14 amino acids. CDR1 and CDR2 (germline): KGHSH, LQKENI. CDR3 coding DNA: TGTGCCAGCTCACCCCTACAGGGGAAAGAAGGATACACCTTC. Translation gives CASSPLQGKEGYTF. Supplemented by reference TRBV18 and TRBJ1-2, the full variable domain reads NAGVMQNPRHLVRRRGQEARLRCSPMKGHSHVYWYRQLPEEGLKFMVYLQKENIIDESGMPKERFSAEFPKEGPSILRIQQVVRGDSAAYFCASSPLQGKEGYTFGSGTRLTVV.

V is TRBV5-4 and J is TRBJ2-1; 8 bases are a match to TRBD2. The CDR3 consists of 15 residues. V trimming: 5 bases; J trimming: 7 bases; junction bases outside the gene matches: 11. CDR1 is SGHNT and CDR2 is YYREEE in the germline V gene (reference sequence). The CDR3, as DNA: TGTGCCAGCAGGTTAGCGGGGCCATCGCGGAATGAGCAGTTCTTC. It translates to CASRLAGPSRNEQFF.

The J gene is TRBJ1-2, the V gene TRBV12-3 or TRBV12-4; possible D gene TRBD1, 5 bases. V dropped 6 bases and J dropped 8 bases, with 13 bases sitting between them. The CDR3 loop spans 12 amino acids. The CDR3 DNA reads TGTGCCAGCAGCAAAGGGGAGAGAGGCTACACCTTC. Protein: CASSKGERGYTF.